This entry lists 16 T cell receptor beta chains sequenced from one sample in a study of human T cells and chemical hapten exposure. The time point denotes: healthy volunteer bleed at 6 weeks. The authors' total RNA extraction used unfractionated whole blood. TCRdb processed the RACE reads anew with MiXCR; each CDR3 protein has one entry. Of 75,000 to 80,000 distinct CDR3 sequences listed, around 9.4% are singletons. Sequencing was carried out using whole blood. The receptors were sampled from a female donor in good health. Some clones in this sample may be carry-over from other donors' samples.

This clonotype was counted a few times. Here the CDR3 DNA reads TGTGCCAGCAGCTTAGCAATCGAGGTGATGGGCAATCAGCCCCAGCATTTT. Translation gives CASSLAIEVMGNQPQHF. The chain recombines TRBV7-9 with TRBJ1-5; D is unclear. V dropped 0 bases and J dropped 2 bases, with 14 bases sitting between them. Germline CDR1 reads SEHNR; CDR2 reads FQNEAQ (reference sequence). CDR3 size: 17 residues.

This clonotype has a count of ten or more. This sequence joins TRBV7-3 and TRBJ2-3, with 15 bases identical to TRBD2. Germline trimming cut 4 bases from V and 5 bases from J; bases unmatched to any gene: 7. Germline CDR1 and CDR2: SGHTA and FQGTGA. The length of the CDR3 is 17 residues. The CDR3 here is CASSYGLAGGLVDTQYF. The CDR3 DNA reads TGTGCCAGCAGCTACGGACTAGCGGGGGGGCTGGTAGATACGCAGTATTTT.

The chain links TRBV4-2 to TRBJ2-3, with D possibly matching TRBD1 (5 bases). Germline assignment: CDR1 LGHNA and CDR2 YNFKEQ. Trimming left V 8 bases short and J 7 bases short, with 22 bases between. CDR3 size: 15 residues. CDR3 nucleotide sequence: TGTGCCAGCTCTAAGGGCAGGGCCGTCCTCAATACGCAGTATTTT. Amino acid sequence: CASSKGRAVLNTQYF.

Only a few counts were recorded for this clonotype. The V gene is TRBV5-1, the J gene TRBJ2-2; no clear D. The CDR3 consists of 14 residues. Germline loops: CDR1 SGHRS, CDR2 YFSETQ. V was pared by 0 bases and J by 4 bases, with 7 bases between. The CDR3 loop reads CASSLVKGTGELFF. Written as DNA, the CDR3 is TGCGCCAGCAGCTTGGTAAAGGGCACCGGGGAGCTGTTTTTT.

The chain links TRBV7-9 to TRBJ1-6; D is undetermined. The CDR3 totals 16 residues. The V gene lost 1 base and the J gene lost 5 bases, with 12 bases spanning the gap. The germline CDR1 and CDR2 sequences are SEHNR and FQNEAQ (reference sequence). The CDR3 sequence is CASSLGRAANNSPLHF. The CDR3 DNA reads as TGTGCCAGCAGCTTAGGAAGGGCCGCCAATAATTCACCCCTCCACTTT.

The table lists this clonotype with many counts. This sequence joins TRBV6-4 and TRBJ2-3; 9 positions match TRBD2. V lost 5 bases and J lost 2; bases outside the gene matches: 5. CDR3 length: 15 residues. Germline CDR1 MRHNA, CDR2 SNTAGT. The CDR3 coding sequence is TGTGCCAGCAGTTCTGCGGGGGGGACCACAGATACGCAGTATTTT. Protein sequence: CASSSAGGTTDTQYF.

The gene calls are TRBV30 and TRBJ2-5; 16 bases map to TRBD2. The ends lost 2 bases at V and 0 bases at J; junction bases unmatched: 3. CDR1 and CDR2 (germline): GTSNPN, SVGIG (reference sequence). This CDR3 region has 17 residues. CDR3 sequence (DNA): TGTGCCTGGAGTCCGGGACTAGCGGGGGGGTACCAAGAGACCCAGTACTTC. This translates into CAWSPGLAGGYQETQYF. Complete variable domain (other parts from reference TRBV30 and TRBJ2-5): SQTIHQWPATLVQPVGSPLSLECTVEGTSNPNLYWYRQAAGRGLQLLFYSVGIGQISSEVPQNLSASRPQDRQFILSSKKLLLSDSGFYLCAWSPGLAGGYQETQYFGPGTRLLVL.

V usage is TRBV28 and J usage is TRBJ2-5, with D perhaps TRBD1 (5 bases). Trimming took off 5 bases at V and 4 bases at J, with 14 bases between the two ends. Germline CDR1 is MDHEN and CDR2 is SYDVKM. The CDR3 contains 14 residues. CDR3 coding DNA: TGTGCCAGCAGTCCTCGATCAACAGGAGAGACCCAGTACTTC. It specifies CASSPRSTGETQYF. Full variable domain (remainder filled in from reference TRBV28 and TRBJ2-5): DVKVTQSSRYLVKRTGEKVFLECVQDMDHENMFWYRQDPGLGLRLIYFSYDVKMKEKGDIPEGYSVSREKKERFSLILESASTNQTSMYLCASSPRSTGETQYFGPGTRLLVL.

The chain is built from TRBV27 and TRBJ2-7; 7 positions agree with TRBD1. The CDR3 consists of 13 residues. The trim removed 8 bases at V and 1 base at J, leaving 5 bases unmatched. The V gene's germline CDR1 is MNHEY and CDR2 SMNVEV (reference sequence). The CDR3 DNA is TGTGCCAGCGGGACAGCCAATTCCTACGAGCAGTACTTC. Protein product: CASGTANSYEQYF.

This clonotype is categorized as medium-sized. The chain employs TRBV3-1 and TRBJ2-7; D is ambiguous. CDR1 LGHDT and CDR2 YNNKEL come from the germline V gene (reference sequence). The CDR3 is made up of 14 amino acids. V gave up 1 base and J gave up 3 bases, with 10 bases separating them. The DNA for the CDR3 is TGTGCCAGCAGCCAAGGGCTAGGTGGCTACGAGCAGTACTTC. Amino acids: CASSQGLGGYEQYF.

The rearrangement uses TRBV6-6 and TRBJ2-7; the D is unclear. Deletions cut 2 bases from V and 1 base from J, with 9 bases between. Germline loops: CDR1 MNHNY, CDR2 SVGAGI (reference sequence). This CDR3 is 14 amino acids long. The CDR3 DNA is TGTGCCAGCAGTTACAGGACGTTTTCCTACGAGCAGTACTTC. It specifies CASSYRTFSYEQYF.

The CDR3 loop is CASSPLRGATDTQYF. The DNA of the CDR3 is TGTGCCAGCAGTCCCCTCAGGGGGGCCACAGATACGCAGTATTTT. V is TRBV11-2 and J is TRBJ2-3, with D maybe TRBD1 (7 bases). Germline CDR1 is SGHAT and CDR2 is FQNNGV. This CDR3 region has 15 residues. The V end was cut by 6 bases, the J end by 2 bases, with 15 bases between.

In this sample, this clonotype turned up many times. The rearrangement uses TRBV2 and TRBJ2-1; D is possibly TRBD1 (5 bases). Germline CDR1 SNHLY, CDR2 FYNNEI. V was pared by 6 bases and J by 8 bases, with 17 bases between. CDR3 length: 14 residues. CDR3 sequence: CASRYIQGRDEQFF. CDR3 sequence (DNA): TGTGCCAGCAGATATATTCAGGGTAGGGATGAGCAGTTCTTC. Full variable domain (missing parts from reference TRBV2 and TRBJ2-1): EPEVTQTPSHQVTQMGQEVILRCVPISNHLYFYWYRQILGQKVEFLVSFYNNEISEKSEIFDDQFSVERPDGSNFTLKIRSTKLEDSAMYFCASRYIQGRDEQFFGPGTRLTVL.

The CDR3 loop is CASSQVWGSGWFF. The CDR3 coding sequence is TGTGCCAGCAGCCAAGTCTGGGGCTCTGGGTGGTTCTTC. The chain employs TRBV14 and TRBJ2-1, with D possibly being TRBD1 (5 bases). Germline loops: CDR1 SGHDN, CDR2 FVKESK. The CDR3 covers 13 residues. V lost 1 base and J 15 bases, leaving 16 bases between the germline ends.

This clonotype has only a few counts. V and J are TRBV20-1 and TRBJ1-1; unclear D gene. This CDR3 region has 13 residues. V was clipped by 4 bases and J by 0 bases, with 9 bases between them. Germline assignment: CDR1 DFQATT and CDR2 SNEGSKA (reference sequence). The CDR3 spells CSATDGMNTEAFF. CDR3 DNA: TGCAGTGCTACAGACGGTATGAACACTGAAGCTTTCTTT.

This clonotype showed up many times. The rearrangement uses TRBV27 and TRBJ2-2; D uncertain. Germline CDR1 MNHEY, CDR2 SMNVEV (reference sequence). V was trimmed by 1 base and J by 4 bases, leaving 4 bases between them. The CDR3 runs to 13 residues. The CDR3 DNA is TGTGCCAGCAGTTTATATAGCACCGGGGAGCTGTTTTTT. Amino acid sequence: CASSLYSTGELFF.